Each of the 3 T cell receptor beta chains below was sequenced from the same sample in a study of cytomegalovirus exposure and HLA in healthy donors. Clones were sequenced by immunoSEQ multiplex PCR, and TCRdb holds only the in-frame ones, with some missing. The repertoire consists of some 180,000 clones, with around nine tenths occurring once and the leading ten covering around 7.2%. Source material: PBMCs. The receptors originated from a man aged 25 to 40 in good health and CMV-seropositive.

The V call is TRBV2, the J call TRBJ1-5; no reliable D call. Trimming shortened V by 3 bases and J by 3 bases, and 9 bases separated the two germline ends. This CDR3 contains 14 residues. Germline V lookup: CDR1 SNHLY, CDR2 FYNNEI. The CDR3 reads CASSDGGDNQPQHF. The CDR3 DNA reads TGTGCCAGCAGTGATGGTGGGGACAATCAGCCCCAGCATTTT.

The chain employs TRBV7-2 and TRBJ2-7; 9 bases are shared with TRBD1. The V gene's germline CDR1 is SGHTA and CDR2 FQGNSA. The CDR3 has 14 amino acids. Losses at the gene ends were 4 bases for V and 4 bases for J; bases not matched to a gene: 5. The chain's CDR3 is CASSSDRGSYEQYF. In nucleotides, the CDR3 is TGTGCCAGCAGCTCGGACAGGGGTAGTTACGAGCAGTACTTC.

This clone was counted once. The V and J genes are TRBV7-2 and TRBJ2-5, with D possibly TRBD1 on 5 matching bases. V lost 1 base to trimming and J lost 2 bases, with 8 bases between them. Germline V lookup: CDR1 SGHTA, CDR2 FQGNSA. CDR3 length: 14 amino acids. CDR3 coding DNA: TGTGCCAGCAGCTTAGTTCCAGGGCAAGAGACCCAGTACTTC. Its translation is CASSLVPGQETQYF.